This note documents a single TCR beta chain sequence. The sample belongs to a study of T cell changes during pregnancy in multiple sclerosis. Data came from immunoSEQ multiplex PCR; TCRdb stores just in-frame clones and leaves some out. The table records tens of thousands of clones, approximately 86% of them present only once. CDR3 length equals 14 residues. Trimming pared 5 bases from V and 5 bases from J, leaving 15 bases between. Germline loops: CDR1 LNHNV, CDR2 YYDKDF (reference sequence). The sequence was collected from a female donor in good health, enrolled as a control in a pregnancy study. This chain connects TRBV15 to TRBJ1-1; D perhaps matches TRBD1 (5 bases). The sequencing here drew on CD8+ T cells from peripheral blood mononuclear cells, taken in the first trimester of pregnancy. CDR3 in amino acids: CATSLGGGTTEAFF. The CDR3 DNA reads as TGTGCCACCAGCCTAGGTGGGGGGACGACTGAAGCTTTCTTT.